This T cell receptor beta chain was identified in a study of blood T cell repertoires in COVID-19. On the study more broadly: Some COVID-19 samples were acute and others convalescent; all came from the United States, Italy and Spain. The analysed material was cDNA or gDNA that came from T cells, B-cell-depleted T cells, or PBMCs.

The count of this clone is one. Authors' processing steps: For nucleated cells, counts were estimated from reference gene primer amplification. Repertoires were generated with immunoSEQ multiplex PCR, while TCRdb's copy carries only in-frame clones and drops some. The V and J calls and clone size are taken from that table; D and trimming were inferred from the DNA. The sample records roughly 30,000 clones, 85% to 95% being singletons. The V segment lost 1 base and the J segment 2 bases; nucleotides outside the gene matches: 4. CDR1 and CDR2 (germline): MGHRA, YSYEKL. The CDR3 is 15 amino acids. Sequencing was performed on peripheral blood. The V call is TRBV4-1, the J call TRBJ2-5; 7 positions match TRBD2. This clonotype was obtained from a woman in her 70s with COVID-19, enrolled during active disease. The CDR3 protein is CASSQVGAGQETQYF. Written as DNA, the CDR3 is TGCGCCAGCAGCCAAGTTGGAGCGGGACAAGAGACCCAGTACTTC.